These T cell receptor beta chains were read from a single sample in a study of blood T cell repertoires in COVID-19. Sequencing used immunoSEQ multiplex PCR; TCRdb keeps in-frame clones, though not all of them. The data show tens of thousands of clones, about 80% seen once. Sequencing was carried out using peripheral blood. All receptors come from a man aged 60 to 69 with acute or convalescent COVID-19. CDR3s include the opening cysteine and the closing phenylalanine or tryptophan. D genes are given only for firm matches. Not all rows give a size; the values are once, few, many and, for expanded clones, a class.

size,J,D,V,CDR3,DNA
NA,TRBJ2-7,NA,TRBV7-9,CASSFQQGTYEQYF,TGTGCCAGCAGCTTCCAACAGGGTACCTACGAGCAGTACTTC
NA,TRBJ1-3,TRBD1,TRBV28,CASSLRGGAGNTIYF,TGTGCCAGCAGTTTAAGAGGGGGCGCCGGAAACACCATATATTTT
NA,TRBJ2-1,TRBD2,TRBV11-2,CASSLERGGSGFF,TGTGCCAGCAGCTTAGAACGGGGGGGGAGCGGGTTCTTC
few,TRBJ1-1,TRBD1,TRBV5-1,CASSPTDRGEVEAFF,TGCGCCAGCAGCCCTACGGACAGGGGAGAGGTTGAAGCTTTCTTT
NA,TRBJ1-2,TRBD1,TRBV25-1,CASSEGQGAYGYTF,TGTGCCAGCAGTGAAGGACAGGGGGCCTATGGCTACACCTTC
few,TRBJ2-4,NA,TRBV4-1,CASSQGQGGTKNIQYF,TGCGCCAGCAGCCAAGGACAGGGAGGAACCAAAAACATTCAGTACTTC
NA,TRBJ1-5,TRBD1,TRBV2,CASSAGTGLQPQHF,TGTGCCAGCAGTGCAGGGACAGGGCTACAGCCCCAGCATTTT
NA,TRBJ1-5,NA,TRBV6-5,CASSYSEGNQPQHF,TGTGCCAGCAGTTACTCGGAGGGAAATCAGCCCCAGCATTTT
NA,TRBJ1-6,NA,TRBV6-1,CASSEALGVGPLHF,TGTGCCAGCAGTGAAGCGCTCGGGGTGGGGCCCCTCCACTTT
NA,TRBJ1-4,NA,TRBV6-6,CASSYHWRDEKLFF,TGTGCCAGCAGTTATCATTGGAGGGACGAAAAACTGTTTTTT
few,TRBJ1-3,NA,TRBV7-9,CASGGGNTIYF,TGTGCCAGCGGGGGCGGAAACACCATATATTTT